These 7 T cell receptor beta chains came from one sample sequenced in a study of blood T cell repertoires in COVID-19. The protocol was immunoSEQ multiplex PCR, while the TCRdb copy is restricted to in-frame clones and leaves out a portion. The data contain approximately 90,000 clones, about 87% of them singletons. Material for sequencing was peripheral blood. The receptors derive from a human donor with acute or convalescent COVID-19. The donor label of this sample is uncertain.

V and J are TRBV19 and TRBJ1-4, with D possibly being TRBD1 (6 bases). CDR1 and CDR2 from the germline V gene are LNHDA and SQIVND (reference sequence). The germline V and J ends were trimmed by 5 bases and 7 bases, with 17 bases remaining between them. This CDR3 has 15 amino acids. DNA for the CDR3: TGTGCCAGTAGTCCCGAAGGGGGATGGGGTGAAAAACTGTTTTTT. Protein sequence: CASSPEGGWGEKLFF.

The rearrangement joins TRBV30 to TRBJ1-2; a weak D match, TRBD1 (5 bases). This CDR3 has 12 residues. V was cut by 3 bases and J by 7 bases, with 12 bases left in between. The germline CDR1 and CDR2 sequences are GTSNPN and SVGIG (reference sequence). For the CDR3, the DNA is TGTGCCTGGAGACCCACAGGTTTTGGCTACACCTTC. Translation: CAWRPTGFGYTF.

This chain joins TRBV6-5 and TRBJ2-2; D is possibly TRBD2 (6 bases). The V and J ends lost 6 bases and 6 bases respectively, with 14 bases between them. The germline CDR1 and CDR2 sequences are MNHEY and SVGAGI. The CDR3 consists of 14 residues. The CDR3 DNA sequence: TGTGCCAGCAGGGGGACTCTCAGGGCCGGGGAGCTGTTTTTT. It encodes CASRGTLRAGELFF.

CDR3 protein: CASTRPKAGGSYNEQFF. Here the CDR3 DNA reads TGTGCCAGTACCCGCCCTAAAGCGGGGGGGTCTTACAATGAGCAGTTCTTC. The gene calls are TRBV19 and TRBJ2-1; 10 bases are shared with TRBD2. The germline V gene has CDR1 LNHDA and CDR2 SQIVND (reference sequence). The CDR3 loop spans 17 amino acids. Trimming took 7 bases from V and 4 from J; bases not matched to a gene: 13.

This clone was detected only a few times. The chain carries TRBV30 and TRBJ1-6, with unresolved D. Trimming took 0 bases from V and 7 from J, leaving 7 bases between them. The CDR3 consists of 13 residues. CDR1 GTSNPN and CDR2 SVGIG come from the germline V gene (reference sequence). The chain's CDR3 is CAWSVNRNSPLHF. DNA of the CDR3: TGTGCCTGGAGTGTGAACAGAAATTCACCCCTCCACTTT.

J is TRBJ1-1 and V is TRBV18; D is unresolved. The CDR3 contains 16 residues. Germline loops: CDR1 KGHSH, CDR2 LQKENI. Trimming removed 3 bases from V and 0 bases from J, with 14 bases in between. The CDR3 spells CASSPSLMELNTEAFF. CDR3 DNA: TGTGCCAGCTCACCTTCGCTTATGGAGCTGAACACTGAAGCTTTCTTT.

CDR3 residues: CASSYPRGAARGPNTGELFF. The DNA of the CDR3 is TGTGCCAGCAGTTACCCCAGGGGGGCCGCTCGGGGGCCGAACACCGGGGAGCTGTTTTTT. The chain links TRBV6-2 or TRBV6-3 to TRBJ2-2, with D possibly matching TRBD1 (7 bases). Trimming removed 2 bases from V and 0 bases from J, with 22 bases in between. CDR1 and CDR2 from the germline V gene are MNHEY and SVGEGT. This CDR3 spans 20 amino acids.